The entry below gives a single TCR beta chain sequence along with its context. The sample holds many counts of this clonotype. Its antigen target is currently unknown. Per-base qualities were not stored, and no clone one base away is much larger. This sample was taken from a study of T cell repertoires in cytomegalovirus infection (dated by TCRdb to between 2017 and 2020). At the level of the whole study: Recently identified HLA-C-restricted CMV epitopes, whose presentation resists viral immunomodulation, were targeted by peptide stimulations together with well-studied HLA-B-restricted epitopes. Donor HLA type was relevant to the analysis, as public TCR beta signatures indicated carriage of CMV infection together with the matching HLA type. The paper as a whole reports these results and caveats: The ex vivo response was dominated by HLA-C-restricted CMV-specific TCR beta clonotypes, which also provided the single most frequent clonotype in two of eight donors. In both this cohort and an independent cohort of more than 350 donors, the cumulative frequency of public TCR beta family members distinguished carriers of CMV infection plus the relevant HLA type.

What the treatment or condition label conveys for this sample: in vitro stimulation with specific CMV peptide epitopes to enrich CMV-specific T cells. TCRdb lists the instrument as Illumina HiSeq 1500. The public reads were reanalyzed by TCRdb: fastp trimming at Q25, MiXCR alignment, in-frame beta chains only. Merged by CDR3 protein, the rows form single entries marked with the most common genes and DNA. In this sample the table shows 110,000 or so distinct CDR3 sequences, under 35% of which occur a single time. The top ten hold more than 35% of the sample. Here the sequenced sample was CD8+ T cells from cultured PBMCs, taken from culture after CMV antigen stimulation. The sequence was collected from a human donor in good health (CMV status not recorded). Some clones in this sample may be carry-over from other donors' samples.

The DNA reads TGTGCCAGCAGGACCTCAGGGGCTGTCTCCTACGAGCAGTACTTC. Its protein is CASRTSGAVSYEQYF. The rearrangement combines TRBV6-2 or TRBV6-3 with TRBJ2-7; the D gene is possibly TRBD1, with 6 bases matching. Spanning cysteine to phenylalanine, the CDR3 consists of 15 amino acids. Solely the CDR3 DNA is kept, with 45 bases framed from the first base. CDR1 is given as MNHEY and CDR2 as SVGEGT, both from the germline V gene. V is pared back by 6 bases and J by 0 bases, with 15 bases lying between the germline termini.